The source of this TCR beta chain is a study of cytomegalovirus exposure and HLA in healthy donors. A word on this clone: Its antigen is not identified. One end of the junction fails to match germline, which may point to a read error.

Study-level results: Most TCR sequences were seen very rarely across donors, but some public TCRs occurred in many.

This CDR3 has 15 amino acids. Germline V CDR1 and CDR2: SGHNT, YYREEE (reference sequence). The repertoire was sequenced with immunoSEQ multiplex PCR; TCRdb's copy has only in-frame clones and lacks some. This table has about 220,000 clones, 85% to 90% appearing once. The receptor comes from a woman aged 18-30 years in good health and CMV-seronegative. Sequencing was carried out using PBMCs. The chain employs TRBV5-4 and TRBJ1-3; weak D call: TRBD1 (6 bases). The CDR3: CASSLAGAAGNTIYF. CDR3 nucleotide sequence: TGTGCCAGCAGTTTGGCAGGGGCTGCTGGAAACACCATATATTTT.